The clone carrying this T cell receptor (beta chain) was recorded many times. The data belong to a study of T cells in Graves' hyperthyroidism and ophthalmopathy. Trimming at V came to 4 bases and at J to 3 bases, leaving 6 bases not matched to a gene. The CDR3 spans 14 residues. Germline CDR1 SGHTA, CDR2 FQGNSA. Amplification targeted TCR beta CDR3 regions from RNA transcripts. First-round RT-PCR of the TCR CDR3 relied on the HTBI primer set. TCRdb reprocessed the multiplex PCR reads via MiXCR and lists one record per CDR3 protein. The sample consists of about 560,000 distinct CDR3 sequences, roughly 17% of them appearing once. The PBMCs studied were ones that came from about 9.9 ml fresh peripheral blood.

The sequenced sample consisted of blood. This chain joins TRBV7-2 and TRBJ2-7; 7 bases are a match to TRBD1. The TCR sequence derives from a woman aged 18-29 years with Graves' hyperthyroidism. As DNA, the CDR3 is TGTGCCAGCAGCTGGACGGGACAGAGCTACGAGCAGTACTTC. Its translation is CASSWTGQSYEQYF.